Following are 22 T cell receptor beta chains from one sample sequenced in a study of identical twins. Each CDR3 protein gets one entry after TCRdb re-called the 5' RACE reads with MiXCR. This table has some 900,000 distinct CDR3 sequences, approximately 13% appearing once. The sample was also reused in another study, on yellow fever vaccine responses in identical twins.

The source material was PBMCs. The receptors stem from a woman aged 18-29 years in good health.

The chain has TRBV12-3 or TRBV12-4 and TRBJ1-4, with 10 bases that match TRBD1. The CDR3 runs to 14 residues. The V and J ends lost 6 bases and 5 bases, in that order; junction bases with no gene match: 3. The CDR3 bases are TGTGCCAGCAGCGGACAGGGGGGGAATGAAAAACTGTTTTTT. Its translation is CASSGQGGNEKLFF.

This clonotype showed up just a few times. V and J are TRBV20-1 and TRBJ2-5; tentatively, D is TRBD2 (7 bases). CDR1 DFQATT and CDR2 SNEGSKA come from the germline V gene (reference sequence). The CDR3 runs to 15 residues. Trimming removed 2 bases at V and 3 bases at J, with 16 bases between. For the CDR3, the DNA is TGCAGTGCTAGAATGGTCGGGGGGCAGAAAGAGACCCAGTACTTC. Amino acid sequence: CSARMVGGQKETQYF.

The chain joins TRBV14 to TRBJ2-3, with D unclear. CDR1 and CDR2 (germline): SGHDN, FVKESK. Trimming cost V 2 bases and J 0 bases, with 6 bases left between them. The CDR3 consists of 14 residues. The CDR3 protein is CASSQSSSTDTQYF. The CDR3 region has the DNA TGTGCCAGCAGCCAAAGTTCTAGCACAGATACGCAGTATTTT.

The sample holds a few counts of this clonotype. The gene calls are TRBV7-9 and TRBJ2-1; TRBD1 aligns across 8 bases. CDR3 length: 15 amino acids. V trimming: 11 bases; J trimming: 6 bases; junction bases outside the gene matches: 15. Germline V CDR1 and CDR2: SEHNR, FQNEAQ (reference sequence). CDR3 bases: TGTGCCTACCCACGGTGGCAGGGGGCGGTCAATGAGCAGTTCTTC. It is translated as CAYPRWQGAVNEQFF.

This clonotype was detected only a few times. The chain is built from TRBV20-1 and TRBJ2-5, with D unclear. In germline, CDR1 is DFQATT, CDR2 SNEGSKA (reference sequence). This CDR3 region has 12 residues. V was cut by 6 bases and J by 5 bases, with 13 bases left in between. The CDR3 reads CSANTPSETQYF. CDR3 sequence (DNA): TGCAGTGCCAATACCCCCTCGGAGACCCAGTACTTC.

This clonotype was seen many times. The V call is TRBV12-3 or TRBV12-4, the J call TRBJ2-5, with a possible D match to TRBD2 (6 bases). The V end lost 6 bases, the J end lost 4 bases, and 9 bases lay between the germline ends. The CDR3 consists of 12 residues. The CDR3 protein is CASRGGSETQYF. DNA for the CDR3: TGTGCCAGCAGGGGGGGATCAGAGACCCAGTACTTC.

The genes are TRBV7-9 and TRBJ1-2; D gene uncertain. The germline V gene has CDR1 SEHNR and CDR2 FQNEAQ (reference sequence). The V end was cut by 2 bases, the J end by 6 bases, with 13 bases between. The CDR3 extends over 14 amino acids. The CDR3 DNA follows: TGTGCCAGCAGCTTATTTGACCAGGAGGATGGCTACACCTTC. This gives the protein CASSLFDQEDGYTF.

This clonotype has more than one count but fewer than ten. The chain carries TRBV6-1 and TRBJ2-5; 7 nucleotides agree with TRBD1. The germline V gene has CDR1 MNHNS and CDR2 SASEGT. V lost 6 bases, J lost 0 bases, and 16 bases stayed unmatched. The CDR3 has 18 residues. CDR3 DNA sequence: TGTGCCAGCAGCCCTAATCTAGGGCGCGGACAGGACCAAGAGACCCAGTACTTC. This codes for CASSPNLGRGQDQETQYF.

The rearrangement links TRBV19 to TRBJ1-5; 7 bases are shared with TRBD1. Germline V lookup: CDR1 LNHDA, CDR2 SQIVND (reference sequence). Trimming at V came to 3 bases and at J to 5 bases, leaving 7 bases not matched to a gene. The CDR3 length is 15 residues. CDR3: CASSITGAKHQPQHF. The CDR3 coding sequence is TGTGCCAGTAGTATCACAGGGGCGAAGCATCAGCCCCAGCATTTT. Variable domain in full (rest from reference TRBV19 and TRBJ1-5): DGGITQSPKYLFRKEGQNVTLSCEQNLNHDAMYWYRQDPGQGLRLIYYSQIVNDFQKGDIAEGYSVSREKKESFPLTVTSAQKNPTAFYLCASSITGAKHQPQHFGDGTRLSIL.

This clonotype came up many times. This CDR3 reads CASSPGGEQYF. CDR3 DNA: TGTGCCAGCAGTCCGGGGGGCGAGCAGTACTTC. This sequence joins TRBV25-1 and TRBJ2-7, with 7 positions matching TRBD2. The CDR3 has 11 amino acids. The V and J ends lost 5 bases and 6 bases, in that order; junction bases with no gene match: 1. Germline V gene lookup returns CDR1 MGHDK and CDR2 SYGVNS.

This clonotype has a handful of counts. This chain uses TRBV9 with TRBJ2-5; D perhaps matches TRBD2 (6 bases). Germline CDR1 reads SGDLS; CDR2 reads YYNGEE. V was shortened by 0 bases and J by 7 bases, with 13 bases between the two germline ends. The CDR3 contains 14 residues. In DNA form, the CDR3 reads TGTGCCAGCAGCGTAGGCGGGGACCCTCGGACCCAGTACTTC. Protein sequence: CASSVGGDPRTQYF.

The chain recombines TRBV7-2 with TRBJ1-3; weak D call: TRBD1 (6 bases). Germline assignment: CDR1 SGHTA and CDR2 FQGNSA. Trimming took off 2 bases at V and 8 bases at J, with 16 bases between the two ends. The CDR3 runs to 15 residues. The CDR3 spells CASSLRITGRDTIYF. As DNA, the CDR3 is TGTGCCAGCAGCTTAAGGATCACAGGGCGAGACACCATATATTTT.

The chain links TRBV20-1 to TRBJ2-3; a weak D match, TRBD2 (6 bases). Trimming stripped 2 bases from V and 4 bases from J, with 13 bases between. The CDR3 consists of 14 residues. Germline CDR1 reads DFQATT; CDR2 reads SNEGSKA (reference sequence). The chain's CDR3 is CSARRSSDPDTQYF. CDR3 coding DNA: TGCAGTGCTAGACGGTCTAGCGATCCAGATACGCAGTATTTT.

The chain recombines TRBV19 with TRBJ2-2; 16 nucleotides agree with TRBD2. V shed 6 bases, J shed 3 bases, and the junction held 4 bases outside the gene matches. The germline V gene encodes CDR1 LNHDA and CDR2 SQIVND (reference sequence). The CDR3 is 17 amino acids. The CDR3 region is CASRGLAGGLDTGELFF. In nucleotides, the CDR3 is TGTGCCAGTAGGGGACTAGCGGGAGGGCTCGACACCGGGGAGCTGTTTTTT.

This clonotype was observed a handful of times. This sequence joins TRBV20-1 and TRBJ2-7; TRBD1 might be the D (6 bases). Per the germline V gene, CDR1 is DFQATT and CDR2 is SNEGSKA (reference sequence). V was clipped by 1 base and J by 2 bases, with 12 bases between them. The CDR3 runs to 14 residues. The chain's CDR3 is CSARVPGTTYEQYF. The CDR3 bases are TGCAGTGCTAGAGTCCCCGGGACAACCTACGAGCAGTACTTC.

This rearrangement joins TRBV5-1 to TRBJ2-1, with TRBD2 matching over 7 bases. Germline V gives CDR1 SGHRS, CDR2 YFSETQ. CDR3 length equals 16 residues. The V and J ends lost 0 bases and 5 bases, in that order; junction bases with no gene match: 8. The CDR3 region has the DNA TGCGCCAGCAGCTTGGAATGGGGGACTATTCACAATGAGCAGTTCTTC. It yields the protein CASSLEWGTIHNEQFF.

The chain combines TRBV20-1 with TRBJ2-7; TRBD1 might be the D (5 bases). The germline V gene has CDR1 DFQATT and CDR2 SNEGSKA (reference sequence). Trimming removed 1 base from V and 0 bases from J, with 13 bases in between. The CDR3 consists of 15 residues. The CDR3 DNA reads as TGCAGTGCTAGAGGTACAGGCGTGAGCTCCTACGAGCAGTACGTC. Amino acid sequence: CSARGTGVSSYEQYV.

This chain uses TRBV20-1 with TRBJ2-7; TRBD2 matches at 15 bases. The CDR3 length is 14 residues. The germline CDR1 and CDR2 sequences are DFQATT and SNEGSKA (reference sequence). With 2 bases clipped from V and 8 bases from J, the junction kept 4 bases outside the gene matches. The CDR3 loop reads CSARKGLAGGKQYV. The CDR3, as DNA: TGCAGTGCTAGAAAGGGACTAGCGGGGGGAAAGCAGTACGTC.

V and J are TRBV25-1 and TRBJ2-4, with D perhaps TRBD2 (5 bases). The CDR3 length is 14 residues. Germline loops: CDR1 MGHDK, CDR2 SYGVNS. Between the trimmed V and J ends, which lost 8 bases and 3 bases, there was a span of 14 bases. CDR3: CASQDGNGKNIQYF. CDR3 sequence (DNA): TGTGCCAGCCAGGACGGGAACGGCAAAAACATTCAGTACTTC.

In this sample, this clonotype turned up a few times. The rearrangement joins TRBV6-2 or TRBV6-3 to TRBJ2-2, with TRBD2 matching 7 bases. The V and J ends lost 7 bases and 4 bases, in that order; junction bases with no gene match: 9. CDR1 and CDR2 (germline): MNHEY, SVGEGT. The CDR3 length is 15 residues. The CDR3 nucleotides are TGTGCCAGCACCTCGGCTAGCGGCGGCACCGGGGAGCTGTTTTTT. It translates to CASTSASGGTGELFF.

In nucleotides, the CDR3 is TGTGCCAGCAGCTCCAGTGCGGGGGGTTACTACAATGAGCAGTTCTTC. Translation gives CASSSSAGGYYNEQFF. The V gene is TRBV11-3, the J gene TRBJ2-1, with 8 nucleotides matching TRBD2. After removal of 4 bases from V and 3 bases from J, the junction contained 8 bases not matched to a gene. CDR1 and CDR2 (germline): SGHNT, YENEEA. This CDR3 is 16 amino acids long.

This clonotype has at least ten counts. The chain is built from TRBV3-1 and TRBJ2-2; D is undetermined. Trimming stripped 4 bases from V and 2 bases from J, with 8 bases between. There are 14 residues in the CDR3. Germline loops: CDR1 LGHDT, CDR2 YNNKEL (reference sequence). Here the CDR3 DNA reads TGTGCCAGCAGCCCACCAAGAAACACCGGGGAGCTGTTTTTT. Translated: CASSPPRNTGELFF.